This T cell receptor beta chain was sequenced during a study of cytomegalovirus exposure and HLA in healthy donors. The primer mix had 60 Vbeta and 13 Jbeta primers. Data came from immunoSEQ multiplex PCR; TCRdb stores just in-frame clones and leaves some out. The table records about 140,000 clones, about 75% of them present only once. Broader study findings: One cluster of highly shared sequence variants probably arose as a sequencing artifact. In a later analysis, specific HLA alleles were associated with 15,000 to 20,000 TCR beta sequences at a 0.05 false discovery rate. Among the most significant clusters, several appeared linked to common viral pathogens in a later analysis. There were some public TCRs occurring in many donors, but most TCR sequences were rare.

Remarks on this clone: The antigen is unknown.

The clonotype comes from a woman aged 25 to 45 in good health and CMV-seronegative. Sequenced: PBMCs.

The CDR3 DNA follows: TGTGCCAGCAGCTTAGCGGGAGATGGGACAGATACGCAGTATTTT. It encodes CASSLAGDGTDTQYF. The V call is TRBV7-9, the J call TRBJ2-3; tentatively, D is TRBD2 (5 bases). V was cut by 0 bases and J by 3 bases, with 10 bases left in between. Per the germline V gene, CDR1 is SEHNR and CDR2 is FQNEAQ (reference sequence). The CDR3 has 15 residues.